The TCR beta chain described here comes from a study of blood T cells in healthy people across ages. It was with a sample-barcoded 5' primer and a J-beta primer mix that a second PCR of roughly 6 to 12 cycles was run. TCRdb redid the calling of the 5' RACE reads with MiXCR, one entry per CDR3 protein. The sample contains about 1.4 million distinct CDR3 sequences, around 59% of which appear only once. Sequenced material: blood. The sequence was obtained from a man aged 18 to 30 in good health.

This CDR3 reads CASSMTYLEQYF. The CDR3 region has the DNA TGTGCCAGCAGTATGACGTACCTGGAGCAGTACTTC. The chain carries TRBV7-9 and TRBJ2-7; D unresolved. Germline V CDR1 and CDR2: SEHNR, FQNEAQ (reference sequence). Trimming shortened V by 6 bases and J by 7 bases, and 13 bases separated the two germline ends. The CDR3 totals 12 residues.